This T cell receptor (beta chain) was documented in a study of radiotherapy plus CTLA-4 blockade in lung cancer. Study-wide results and limits: Response, reportedly, was best predicted by interferon-beta along with early blood T cell clone dynamics. Tumor-origin TCR clones grew in blood after radiotherapy plus ipilimumab.

People whose metastatic non-small-cell lung cancer was chemo-refractory got focal radiation along with CTLA-4 blockade by ipilimumab. Data came from immunoSEQ multiplex PCR; TCRdb stores just in-frame clones and leaves some out. The table records around 44,000 clones, 65% to 90% of them present only once. This clone was recorded once. Its antigen remains unknown. The sample in question was peripheral blood, obtained from a patient treated with radiotherapy plus ipilimumab. This clonotype was sampled from a human donor with non-small cell lung cancer that progressed on radiotherapy plus ipilimumab. Some clones in this sample may be carry-over from other donors' samples.

CDR3 in DNA: TGTGCCACCAGCAAGGGGGACAGACTAGCCAAAAACATTCAGTACTTC. Translated, it gives CATSKGDRLAKNIQYF. V and J are TRBV15 and TRBJ2-4; 7 nucleotides line up with TRBD1. This CDR3 contains 16 residues. CDR1 LNHNV and CDR2 YYDKDF come from the germline V gene (reference sequence). The ends lost 4 bases at V and 0 bases at J; junction bases unmatched: 6.